This T cell receptor (beta chain) was observed in a study of T-cell reconstitution after alpha-beta-depleted transplantation in children. This clonotype was observed many times. For TCRbeta, the library was prepared with unique molecular identifiers. TCRdb re-derived calls from the PCR reads in MiXCR, one entry per CDR3 protein. The table shows around 400,000 distinct CDR3 sequences, with roughly 22% occurring only once. The CDR3 loop spans 15 amino acids. Trimming pared 9 bases from V and 2 bases from J, leaving 17 bases between. The germline gives CDR1 MNHEY, CDR2 SMNVEV (reference sequence). Material: PBMCs from the stem cell graft donor, obtained from the stem cell graft. The V and J genes are TRBV27 and TRBJ1-5; tentative D call: TRBD1 (6 bases). This TCR was sampled from a human donor who donated a stem cell graft to a child with acute myeloid leukemia. Here the CDR3 reads CASSLSPGGNQPQHF. CDR3 nucleotides: TGTGCCAGTTCTTTATCTCCAGGGGGCAATCAGCCCCAGCATTTT.